A selection of T cell receptor beta chains follows, all from one sample in a study of T cell repertoires in cytomegalovirus infection. TCRdb re-derived calls from the reads in MiXCR, one entry per CDR3 protein. The sample has roughly 500,000 distinct CDR3 sequences, 15% to 20% seen once. The material sequenced was CD8+ T cells from PBMCs. The receptors were gathered from a human donor in good health (CMV status not recorded). Some clones in this sample may be carry-over from other donors' samples. The CDR3 runs from the conserved cysteine through the conserved F or W. A D gene is named only where the DNA matches it firmly. Rows give clone size only sometimes, using once, few, many, or a class for an expanded clone.

d_call,clone_size,j_call,v_call,cdr3_nt,cdr3_aa
TRBD1,many,TRBJ2-7,TRBV7-9,TGTGCCAGCAGCCACCCCTCAGGACAGGGAGAGTTCTCCTACGAGCAGTACTTC,CASSHPSGQGEFSYEQYF
.,.,TRBJ1-1,TRBV19,TGTGCCAGTAGTATCGGTGAGGGTGAAGCTTTCTTT,CASSIGEGEAFF
TRBD2,few,TRBJ2-7,TRBV27,TGTGCCGTAAGAGCGGGGAACCGTGTGCAGTACTTC,CAVRAGNRVQYF
.,many,TRBJ1-6,TRBV6-1,TGTGCCAGCAGTGAATCGGCAGGGACTAACTATAATTCACCCCTCCACTTT,CASSESAGTNYNSPLHF
.,many,TRBJ2-7,TRBV7-8,TGTGCCAGCAGCTTAGTAGTCAGCAGCTCCTACGAGCAGTACTTC,CASSLVVSSSYEQYF
.,many,TRBJ2-1,TRBV7-8,TGTGCCAGCAGCTCGATTAGGGCCTCCTTGGTGGATGAGCAGTTCTTC,CASSSIRASLVDEQFF
TRBD2,.,TRBJ2-5,TRBV9,TGTGCCAGCAGCGTAGAAGCGGGGGGGCAGGAGACCCAGTACTTC,CASSVEAGGQETQYF
TRBD2,.,TRBJ2-1,TRBV9,TGTGCCAGCAGCCCGTACCCATGGGACAGGGGAAGGACTAGCGGGAGGTTTGGTGAGCAGTTCTTC,CASSPYPWDRGRTSGRFGEQFF
.,many,TRBJ2-3,TRBV6-6,TGTGCCAGCAGTTACTTGCTGGGGGGCACAGATACGCAGTATTTT,CASSYLLGGTDTQYF
TRBD1,few,TRBJ2-7,TRBV27,TGTGCCAGCAGTCCCTCGGGCTGGACAGGGGAATTCTCCTACGAGCAGTACTTC,CASSPSGWTGEFSYEQYF
.,few,TRBJ1-1,TRBV30,TGTGCCTGGAGTTGGTCAGATGAAGCTTTCTTT,CAWSWSDEAFF
.,many,TRBJ1-4,TRBV28,TGTGCCAGCACCCGACCGGGGGTGCGTGAAAAACTGTTTTTT,CASTRPGVREKLFF
.,.,TRBJ2-7,TRBV4-2,TGTGCCAGCAGCCAAGGGGGCGAGGCCTACGAGCAGTACTTC,CASSQGGEAYEQYF
.,many,TRBJ1-6,TRBV2,TGTGCCAGCAGTGAGCCAGTCCTCAATTCACCCCTCCACTTT,CASSEPVLNSPLHF
.,many,TRBJ1-5,TRBV12-3/TRBV12-4,TGTGCCAGCAGTTCTGGCCAGGGCTATCAGCCCCAGCATTTT,CASSSGQGYQPQHF
.,many,TRBJ2-5,TRBV7-9,TGTGCCAGCAGCTTTCCCCTCGAGGGGACGGAGACCCAGTACTTC,CASSFPLEGTETQYF
.,.,TRBJ1-2,TRBV12-3/TRBV12-4,TGTGCCAGCAGCTCCACTCCCAGCTACACCTTC,CASSSTPSYTF
TRBD2,many,TRBJ2-1,TRBV2,TGTGCCAGCAGTGAAGATCTGCTAGCGGGTTTCTACAATGAGCAGTTCTTC,CASSEDLLAGFYNEQFF
TRBD1,many,TRBJ2-5,TRBV6-1,TGTGCCACTCAAGAAGGACAGGGTGTATCGGAGACCCAGTACTTC,CATQEGQGVSETQYF
TRBD2,.,TRBJ2-1,TRBV9,TGTGCCAGCAGCGTAGCTACCGGCTACGGAACTAGCGGGGGGGCCCACAATGAGCAGTTCTTC,CASSVATGYGTSGGAHNEQFF
.,.,TRBJ2-1,TRBV5-5,TGTGCCAGCAGCTCATCTTCACTGATCTCCTACAATGAGCAGTTCTTC,CASSSSSLISYNEQFF
.,.,TRBJ2-1,TRBV6-6,TGTGCCAGCCTTACGGGTCGCCATAACAATGAGCAGTTCTTC,CASLTGRHNNEQFF
TRBD2,few,TRBJ2-7,TRBV30,TGTGCCTGGTCTAGCGGAGGGACTACCTACGAGCAGTACTTC,CAWSSGGTTYEQYF
.,many,TRBJ1-1,TRBV7-9,TGTGCCAGCAGCTTAGAAGTTGGACAGATGAACACTGAAGCTTTCTTT,CASSLEVGQMNTEAFF
.,few,TRBJ1-6,TRBV6-1,TGTGCCAGCAGTGAAAACGCGTCACCCCTCCACTTT,CASSENASPLHF
TRBD1,few,TRBJ1-2,TRBV27,TGTGCCAGCAGTTCCCCGGGACAGAACTATGGCTACACCTTC,CASSSPGQNYGYTF
.,many,TRBJ1-5,TRBV6-6,TGTGCCAGCAGGGCGGGCCGAGGGTATCAGCCCCAGCATTTT,CASRAGRGYQPQHF
.,many,TRBJ2-1,TRBV12-3/TRBV12-4,TGTGCCAGCAGTTTCGCGACAACTGAGCAGTTCTTC,CASSFATTEQFF
TRBD2,many,TRBJ2-1,TRBV12-3/TRBV12-4,TGTGCCAGCAGTTTAGGCGGGGGAGAGGACAATGAGCAGTTCTTC,CASSLGGGEDNEQFF
.,.,TRBJ2-7,TRBV2,TGTGCCAGCATGGTCGTTACCTACGAGCAGTACTTC,CASMVVTYEQYF
.,many,TRBJ1-2,TRBV7-9,TGTGCCGGTTACAGGGTAGACTATGGCTACACCTTC,CAGYRVDYGYTF
TRBD1,few,TRBJ2-5,TRBV4-1,TGCGCCAGCAGGTCTAGACAGGGGGCCGAGACCCAGTACTTC,CASRSRQGAETQYF
TRBD2,few,TRBJ2-3,TRBV9,TGTGCCAGCAGCCCCACCAGGCTAGCGGGACTAGATACGCAGTATTTT,CASSPTRLAGLDTQYF
TRBD2,many,TRBJ2-1,TRBV27,TGTGCCAGCAGTAGCGGGATCTCCTACAATGAGCAGTTCTTC,CASSSGISYNEQFF
.,many,TRBJ1-1,TRBV4-1,TGCGCCAGCAGCCAAGATCGAGGGGTGGCTGAAGCTTTCTTT,CASSQDRGVAEAFF
.,many,TRBJ2-2,TRBV25-1,TGTGCCAGCAGTGTTATAACCGGGGAGCTGTTTTTT,CASSVITGELFF
.,many,TRBJ2-2,TRBV7-9,TGTGCCAGCAGTCTATTAGACCCGGGACACCCATGGGGCACCGGGGAGCTGTTTTTT,CASSLLDPGHPWGTGELFF
.,few,TRBJ2-3,TRBV7-3,TGTGCCAGCAGCTTAATTGGGGGGTTGGGCACAGATACGCAGTATTTT,CASSLIGGLGTDTQYF